A selection of T cell receptor beta chains follows, all from one sample in a study of shared clonotypes between healthy human individuals. The assay was immunoSEQ multiplex PCR, and TCRdb's table has in-frame clones only and misses some. This sample has 2 million to 2.5 million clones; over 85% occur once, and the top ten carry 0.36%. The sample comprised naive CD4+ T cells from PBMCs. The receptor set was obtained from a man between 18 and 35 years old in good health. Some clones in this sample may be carry-over from other donors' samples. The CDR3 runs from the conserved cysteine through the conserved F or W. A D gene is named only where the DNA matches it firmly. Size is stated for part of the rows, as once, few or many counts, or as a class when the clone is expanded.

D gene	V gene	J gene	clone size	CDR3 DNA	CDR3 protein
TRBD2	TRBV2	TRBJ2-1	.	TGTGCCAGCAGCGCGACTAGCGGGGCTTACAATGAGCAGTTCTTC	CASSATSGAYNEQFF
.	TRBV7-9	TRBJ1-5	.	TGTGCCAGCAGCACCATGACAGGTTATAGCAATCAGCCCCAGCATTTT	CASSTMTGYSNQPQHF
.	TRBV10-2	TRBJ2-6	.	TGCGCCAGCAGTGAGCGGAGATCTGGGGCCAACGTCCTGACTTTC	CASSERRSGANVLTF
TRBD1	TRBV18	TRBJ2-7	.	TGTGCCAGCTCACCTGGACAGGGGGCCGAGCAGTACTTC	CASSPGQGAEQYF
TRBD2	TRBV10-3	TRBJ2-5	.	TGTGCCATCAGCCCGGGAGGAGAGACCCAGTACTTC	CAISPGGETQYF
.	TRBV29-1	TRBJ1-2	.	TGCAGCGTTGAGCTCCTTTTTGGCTACACCTTC	CSVELLFGYTF
TRBD1	TRBV7-2	TRBJ2-7	.	TGTGCCAGCAGCCCTGCCCGGGACAGGGGCTACGAGCAGTACTTC	CASSPARDRGYEQYF
.	TRBV7-2	TRBJ2-2	.	TGTGCCAGCAGCCCCGATCAGGGAGCCGGGGAGCTGTTTTTT	CASSPDQGAGELFF
TRBD2	TRBV9	TRBJ2-5	.	TGTGCCAGCAGCGTAGGTACTAGCGGCGAGACCCAGTACTTC	CASSVGTSGETQYF
.	TRBV5-6	TRBJ1-2	.	TGTGCCAGCAGCTTCACAGATAACTATGGCTACACCTTC	CASSFTDNYGYTF
TRBD2	TRBV27	TRBJ2-1	.	TGTGCCAGCAGTTTACCAACGGGAGGAGGCTACAATGAGCAGTTCTTC	CASSLPTGGGYNEQFF
.	TRBV19	TRBJ2-5	once	TGTGCTACGAACGCCGGATCAGAGACCCAGTACTTC	CATNAGSETQYF
TRBD1	TRBV27	TRBJ1-4	.	TGTGCCATCTCTTTTGTTGAGGGACAGGATAAGGAGAATGAAAAACTGTTTTTT	CAISFVEGQDKENEKLFF
.	TRBV7-2	TRBJ1-4	.	TGTGCCAGCAGCTCCTATGAAAAACTGTTTTTT	CASSSYEKLFF
.	TRBV27	TRBJ2-2	.	TGTGCCAGCAGTTTTGTGGCCGTGACCGGGGAGCTGTTTTTT	CASSFVAVTGELFF
.	TRBV11-3	TRBJ2-4	.	TGTGCCAGCAGCTACGCAGGGCCAGGGGCAAAAAACATTCAGTACTTC	CASSYAGPGAKNIQYF
.	TRBV27	TRBJ1-5	.	TGTGCCAGCCGGACAGGCAATCAGCCCCAGCATTTT	CASRTGNQPQHF
.	TRBV28	TRBJ2-1	.	TGTGCCAGCAGTTTATGGTCGGACAGAGGTAAGCAGTTCTTC	CASSLWSDRGKQFF
.	TRBV7-3	TRBJ1-1	.	TGTGCCAGCAGCTTAACGTCGCTGAACACTGAAGCTTTCTTT	CASSLTSLNTEAFF
TRBD1	TRBV5-1	TRBJ2-7	.	TGCGCCAGCAGCCCAGGACAGGGTACAATCTACGAGCAGTACTTC	CASSPGQGTIYEQYF
.	TRBV7-9	TRBJ2-1	.	TGTGCCAGCAGCTTAGAGAAAAGCTCCTACAATGAGCAGTTCTTC	CASSLEKSSYNEQFF
TRBD2	TRBV7-9	TRBJ2-5	.	TGTGCCAGCAGCCTAGCGGCAAGGGAGACCCAGTACTTC	CASSLAARETQYF
.	TRBV5-1	TRBJ2-3	.	TGCGCCAGCTGGCAGGCGCAGGTTACAGATACGCAGTATTTT	CASWQAQVTDTQYF
.	TRBV27	TRBJ2-2	.	TGTGCCAGCAGTTTATCGTTGCGGTACACCGGGGAGCTGTTTTTT	CASSLSLRYTGELFF
TRBD1	TRBV28	TRBJ1-1	.	TGTGCCAGCAGATTTACAGGGGCTGAAGCTTTCTTT	CASRFTGAEAFF
.	TRBV18	TRBJ2-7	.	TGTGCCAGCTCACCCACACGGGGCGAGCAGTACTTC	CASSPTRGEQYF
TRBD2	TRBV12-5	TRBJ2-2	.	TGTGCTAGTGGTTTGTCCGGTACTAGCGGATGGACCACCGGGGAGCTGTTTTTT	CASGLSGTSGWTTGELFF
.	TRBV7-2	TRBJ1-1	once	TGTGCCAGCAGCCAGCGCCCGGGGCCAAAGGCTTTCTTT	CASSQRPGPKAFF
.	TRBV28	TRBJ2-1	.	TGTGCCAGCCACTCACTACATGGGCAGTTCTTC	CASHSLHGQFF
.	TRBV9	TRBJ1-1	.	TGTGCCAGCAGCTTTAACTCCCTGAACACTGAAGCTTTCTTT	CASSFNSLNTEAFF
.	TRBV28	TRBJ1-1	.	TGTGCCAGCAGTTTATCGTCCAGGGGTATTGAAGCTTTCTTT	CASSLSSRGIEAFF
.	TRBV7-8	TRBJ2-5	.	TGTGCCAGCAGCCCGCGACGGCAGGGCTTCCAAGAGACCCAGTACTTC	CASSPRRQGFQETQYF
TRBD2	TRBV2	TRBJ2-2	.	TGTGCCAGCAGTGTAGCGGGAGAAACCGGGGAGCTGTTTTTT	CASSVAGETGELFF
.	TRBV28	TRBJ2-7	.	TGTGCCAGCAGCGGGATCGGACAGATGCCTACGAAGCAGTACTTC	CASSGIGQMPTKQYF
TRBD1	TRBV2	TRBJ2-3	.	TGTGCCAGCAGGGAAGACAGGGGGTGGGCAGATACGCAGTATTTT	CASREDRGWADTQYF
TRBD2	TRBV28	TRBJ2-1	.	TGTGCCATTGGGACTAGCGGGAGCTACAATGAGCAGTTCTTC	CAIGTSGSYNEQFF
TRBD2	TRBV7-2	TRBJ2-2	.	TGTGCCAGCAGCTTAGCGGGGGGGACCAGGCCCACCGGGGAGCTGTTTTTT	CASSLAGGTRPTGELFF
.	TRBV5-5	TRBJ2-7	.	TGTGCCAGCAGCTTGCGGGGAGTACCGGGACCCAGGAGCTCCTACGAGCAGTACTTC	CASSLRGVPGPRSSYEQYF
TRBD1	TRBV6-5	TRBJ2-7	.	TGTGCCAGCAGCTTGACAGGGGGACTTCTCTACGAGCAGTACTTC	CASSLTGGLLYEQYF
.	TRBV4-1	TRBJ1-5	.	TGCGCCAGCAGCCAAGTCCAACAGATCAGCAATCAGCCCCAGCATTTT	CASSQVQQISNQPQHF
.	TRBV5-1	TRBJ2-6	.	TGCGCCAGCAGTTCGACCCGCGCTGGGGCCAACGTCCTGACTTTC	CASSSTRAGANVLTF
.	TRBV30	TRBJ1-3	.	TGTGCCTGGACCCAAGGAGGAGGAATAAATGGAAACACCATATATTTT	CAWTQGGGINGNTIYF
.	TRBV11-2	TRBJ2-1	.	TGTGCCAGCAGCGCACTAAGCAATGAGCAGTTCTTC	CASSALSNEQFF
.	TRBV10-1	TRBJ2-1	.	TGCGCCAGCAGTGAGTCAGGCTCAAACAATGAGCAGTTCTTC	CASSESGSNNEQFF
TRBD1	TRBV7-2	TRBJ2-7	.	TGTGCCAGCAGCTTAGGAGGGGGCTACAGCTACGAGCAGTACTTC	CASSLGGGYSYEQYF
.	TRBV7-3	TRBJ2-3	.	TGTGCCAGCAGCTGGGGGCGGGCAGATACGCAGTATTTT	CASSWGRADTQYF
TRBD2	TRBV27	TRBJ2-7	once	TGTGCCAGCAGTTTAATCTCTAGCGGAATGTACAAGCAGTACTTC	CASSLISSGMYKQYF
.	TRBV6-6	TRBJ1-1	once	TGTGCCAGCCGCGAATACAACACTGAAGCTTTCTTT	CASREYNTEAFF
.	TRBV18	TRBJ1-3	.	TGTGCCAGCTCACTTTCCTATAACCCCTCTGGAAACACCATATATTTT	CASSLSYNPSGNTIYF
TRBD1	TRBV9	TRBJ2-2	once	TGTGCCAGCAGCGTAGGGCACCAGCCAGGGGGCTACACCGGGGAGCTGTTTTTT	CASSVGHQPGGYTGELFF
.	TRBV5-1	TRBJ1-1	few	TGCGCCAGCAGACTATTCGGACAGTCGAACACTGAAGCTTTCTTT	CASRLFGQSNTEAFF
.	TRBV29-1	TRBJ2-7	.	TGCAGCGCCGGAGATGGGAGCTCCTACGAGCAGTACTTC	CSAGDGSSYEQYF
.	TRBV6-5	TRBJ2-5	few	TGTGCCAGCAGTTACTCGCGAGAGACCCAGTACTTC	CASSYSRETQYF
TRBD2	TRBV6-1	TRBJ2-7	.	TGTGCCAGCAGCCGCTCGGGACTAGCGGACTACGAGCAGTACTTC	CASSRSGLADYEQYF
TRBD2	TRBV11-1	TRBJ2-7	.	TGTGCCAGCAGCTTATACAATAGCGGGTTCTACGAGCAGTACTTC	CASSLYNSGFYEQYF